One T cell receptor (beta chain) is described in this entry. This sample was taken from a study of cytomegalovirus exposure and HLA in healthy donors. Use of 60 Vbeta and 13 Jbeta primers characterized the PCR. TCRdb's table, derived via immunoSEQ multiplex PCR, lists solely in-frame clones and lacks some. The sample holds 160,000 or so clones, 85% seen once. Trimming shortened V by 1 base and J by 0 bases, and 10 bases separated the two germline ends. The CDR3 runs to 15 residues. In germline, CDR1 is LGHNA, CDR2 YNFKEQ. The rearrangement links TRBV4-2 to TRBJ2-7; D is unresolved. The receptor's source is a woman in her late teens or twenties in good health and CMV-seronegative. Sequences were obtained from PBMCs. CDR3 DNA: TGTGCCAGCAGCCAAGCAACCGGTCACTCCTACGAGCAGTACTTC. Amino acid sequence: CASSQATGHSYEQYF.